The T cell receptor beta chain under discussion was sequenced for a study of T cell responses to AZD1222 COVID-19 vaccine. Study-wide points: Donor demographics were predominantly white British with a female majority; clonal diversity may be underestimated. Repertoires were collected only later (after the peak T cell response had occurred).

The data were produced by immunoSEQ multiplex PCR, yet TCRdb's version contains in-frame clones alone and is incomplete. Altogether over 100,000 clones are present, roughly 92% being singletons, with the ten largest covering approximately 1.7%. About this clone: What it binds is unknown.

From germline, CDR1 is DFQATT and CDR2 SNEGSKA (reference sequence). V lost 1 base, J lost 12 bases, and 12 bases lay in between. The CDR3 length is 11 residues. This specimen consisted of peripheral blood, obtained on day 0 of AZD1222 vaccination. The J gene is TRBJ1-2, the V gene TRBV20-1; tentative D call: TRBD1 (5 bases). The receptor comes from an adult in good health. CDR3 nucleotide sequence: TGCAGTGCTAGAGTGGGACTAGTAAACACCTTC. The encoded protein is CSARVGLVNTF.